This T cell receptor beta chain was observed in a study of blood T cell repertoires in COVID-19 (dated by TCRdb to between 2020 and 2021). Looking at the study overall: Collaborator samples came from the United States, Italy and Spain and covered acute and convalescent phases of COVID-19. The repertoires were made available in a free public database intended to serve as a resource for research on the immune response to SARS-CoV-2. Where available, HLA class I and class II types were obtained from metadata supplied by the sample provider rather than from assay-based typing. The samples were drawn from the first 160 participants of the ongoing ImmuneRACE study and from 1,254 subjects provided by 6 global collaborators. The prospective study material was composed of cDNA or gDNA derived from T cells, B-cell-depleted T cells, or PBMCs. Subjects who had been exposed to COVID-19, were actively infected with it, or had recovered from it provided the deeply sampled blood TCRbeta repertoires that made up the dataset. Nearly every sample came with metadata listing a de-identified subject ID, COVID-19 status, age in years and sex. The research as a whole found: How much clinical and demographic metadata was included differed by source and by participant, and the metadata was provided uncurated.

Collaborating institutions collected whole blood in K2EDTA tubes following their own protocols. For TCRbeta analysis, collaborator samples were shipped as frozen whole blood, as isolated PBMCs, or as DNA extracted from either sample type. Its CDR3 holds 13 amino acids, cysteine through phenylalanine. Of all the DNA, just the CDR3 is kept, 39 bases in frame from base 1. CDR1 and CDR2 (SGHTA, FQGNSA) derive from the germline V gene. Clipping removes 3 bases from V and 7 bases from J, with 5 as the unmatched junction base count. Regarding this clone: This receptor's antigen is unknown. No much larger clone exists at a distance of one base, and base qualities are not known.

TCRbeta CDR3 regions were amplified from genomic DNA using the immunoSEQ Assay, a bias-controlled multiplex PCR. The published analysis was carried out like this. Nucleated cell counts per sample were estimated from amplification of reference gene primers within the assay. Sequence reads were collapsed and filtered to measure the absolute abundance of every unique TCRbeta CDR3 rearrangement. Productive Simpson clonality was computed per sample as the square root of Simpson's diversity index over productive rearrangements. TCRdb limited this immuneACCESS table to in-frame rearrangements with V and J called. A share of clones is missing; checked studies link under half to unresolved V genes, and the rest is unexplained. V, J and clone size are taken as reported in that table, and D and trimming were inferred from the DNA itself. The sample has under 100,000 clones on record, about nine tenths of them singletons. Of the sample, 3% to 4% falls within the top ten clones.

The V gene is TRBV7-2 and the J gene is TRBJ1-2; 7 middle bases align to TRBD1. Sequenced sample: peripheral blood. This clonotype originated in a woman in her seventies with acute or convalescent COVID-19. The sequenced DNA: TGTGCCAGCAGCTTGACAGGGTTGTTTGGCTACACCTTC. Translated, this is CASSLTGLFGYTF.